One sample yielded the 26 T cell receptor beta chains listed below, sequenced in a study of T cells after yellow fever vaccination. MiXCR, applied by TCRdb to the 5' RACE reads, yields one record per CDR3 protein. This table has under 550,000 distinct CDR3 sequences, around a fifth appearing once. Sequencing used PBMCs, obtained roughly 20 days after the first yellow fever vaccination. All receptors derive from a man younger than 35 who received the YFV17D yellow fever vaccine.

This clonotype was counted between two and nine times. The chain recombines TRBV4-1 with TRBJ1-1, with 12 nucleotides matching TRBD1. Germline assignment: CDR1 MGHRA and CDR2 YSYEKL. The CDR3 has 17 amino acids. The J segment lost 9 bases and the V segment lost 0 bases, leaving 11 bases of the junction unmatched. The CDR3 here is CASSQDPPGQGARKAFF. The CDR3 DNA reads as TGCGCCAGCAGCCAAGACCCTCCGGGACAGGGGGCGAGGAAAGCTTTCTTT.

V is TRBV14 and J is TRBJ2-1, with TRBD2 identical over 11 bases. The CDR3 is 16 residues long. Germline CDR1 and CDR2: SGHDN and FVKESK. Trimming removed 3 bases from V and 5 bases from J; junction bases left unmatched: 6. This CDR3 is CASSHLAGGRHNEQFF. Written as DNA, the CDR3 is TGTGCCAGCAGCCACTTAGCGGGGGGGCGTCACAATGAGCAGTTCTTC.

This clonotype has only a few counts. This chain joins TRBV7-9 and TRBJ1-2, with D possibly TRBD1 on 5 matching bases. The V gene lost 11 bases and the J gene lost 0 bases, with 10 bases spanning the gap. CDR1 SEHNR and CDR2 FQNEAQ come from the germline V gene (reference sequence). The CDR3 totals 12 residues. CDR3 DNA: TGTGCCGGACAAGTAACTAACTATGGCTACACCTTC. Its translation is CAGQVTNYGYTF.

This clonotype appeared many times. The chain employs TRBV4-2 and TRBJ2-1; 10 bases match TRBD2. This CDR3 is 17 amino acids long. Germline CDR1 is LGHNA and CDR2 is YNFKEQ. V lost 4 bases to trimming and J lost 5 bases; unmatched junction nucleotides: 11. For the CDR3, the DNA is TGTGCCAGCAGCCCCTTAAACCTAGCGGGGGAACACAATGAGCAGTTCTTC. Translating gives CASSPLNLAGEHNEQFF.

This clonotype was seen only once. The gene calls are TRBV20-1 and TRBJ1-1, with D unresolved. Trimming pared 4 bases from V and 1 base from J, leaving 10 bases between. The CDR3 has 13 amino acids. Germline CDR1 reads DFQATT; CDR2 reads SNEGSKA (reference sequence). The CDR3 protein is CSAKRATNTEAFF. The CDR3 DNA reads TGCAGTGCTAAGAGGGCAACGAACACTGAAGCTTTCTTT.

The genes are TRBV27 and TRBJ1-6, with 7 bases lining up with TRBD1. Germline CDR1 reads MNHEY; CDR2 reads SMNVEV (reference sequence). V was pared by 1 base and J by 6 bases, with 6 bases of the junction left unmatched. The CDR3 contains 16 residues. CDR3 loop: CASSLFLTGSNSPLHF. The CDR3 region has the DNA TGTGCCAGCAGTTTATTCCTGACAGGGAGTAATTCACCCCTCCACTTT.

This clonotype was seen a few times. The rearrangement links TRBV3-1 to TRBJ2-3; D perhaps matches TRBD1 (6 bases). V was trimmed by 0 bases and J by 6 bases, leaving 19 bases between them. The length of the CDR3 is 17 residues. Germline CDR1 reads LGHDT; CDR2 reads YNNKEL (reference sequence). The CDR3 loop is CASSQEITIGGSDTQYF. The CDR3 bases are TGTGCCAGCAGCCAAGAGATCACCATAGGGGGTTCGGATACGCAGTATTTT.

This chain connects TRBV20-1 to TRBJ2-1, with 10 bases fitting TRBD2. Trimming at V came to 3 bases and at J to 3 bases, leaving 2 bases not matched to a gene. The CDR3 runs to 14 residues. Germline V gene lookup returns CDR1 DFQATT and CDR2 SNEGSKA (reference sequence). CDR3 loop: CSARPSGGYNEQFF. CDR3 bases: TGCAGTGCTAGGCCTAGCGGGGGCTACAATGAGCAGTTCTTC.

This clonotype was seen more than once but under ten times. The rearrangement uses TRBV29-1 and TRBJ2-7, with TRBD2 as a possible D gene (5 bases). V was trimmed by 4 bases and J by 3 bases, leaving 10 bases between them. Germline assignment: CDR1 SQVTM and CDR2 ANQGSEA. The CDR3 runs 12 residues. The CDR3 DNA reads as TGCAGCGTTGTCGGGAAAGACTACGAGCAGTACGTC. Its protein is CSVVGKDYEQYV.

This clonotype was seen only a few times. CDR3 in DNA: TGTGCCAGCAGTTTAGCTCGGCGGGGGGAGGAGACCCAGTACTTC. Amino acid sequence: CASSLARRGEETQYF. The chain couples TRBV12-3 or TRBV12-4 to TRBJ2-5, with 8 bases aligning to TRBD2. This CDR3 region has 15 residues. Unmatched junction bases numbered 5, after V lost 0 bases and J lost 5 bases.

This clonotype was observed a few times. CDR3 DNA: TGCAGTGCTAGTGCCCTAATTGCACAGGGACAGAACACCGGGGAGCTGTTTTTT. Translation gives CSASALIAQGQNTGELFF. The chain uses TRBV20-1 and TRBJ2-2, with D perhaps matching TRBD1 (6 bases). The germline CDR1 and CDR2 sequences are DFQATT and SNEGSKA (reference sequence). This CDR3 has 18 residues. Trimming removed 3 bases at V and 1 base at J, with 21 bases between.

The rearrangement uses TRBV27 and TRBJ1-1; TRBD1 might be the D (5 bases). The CDR3 runs to 15 residues. Trimming took 4 bases from V and 4 from J, leaving 16 bases between them. Germline-derived CDR1 and CDR2 are MNHEY and SMNVEV (reference sequence). This chain's CDR3 is CASSSMGTDGTEAFF. CDR3 coding DNA: TGTGCCAGCAGTTCAATGGGGACGGACGGCACTGAAGCTTTCTTT.

This chain connects TRBV7-2 to TRBJ2-3; D is uncertain. Between the trimmed V and J ends, which lost 0 bases and 8 bases, there was a span of 12 bases. The CDR3 extends over 14 amino acids. Per germline, CDR1 SGHTA and CDR2 FQGNSA. This CDR3 reads CASSLALGTLTQYF. In DNA form, the CDR3 reads TGTGCCAGCAGCTTAGCGCTGGGTACCCTTACGCAGTATTTT.

CDR3 protein: CSARDRGYAFF. CDR3 bases: TGCAGTGCTAGGGACAGGGGATACGCTTTCTTT. The chain joins TRBV20-1 to TRBJ1-1, with 9 bases matching TRBD1. The V segment lost 3 bases and the J segment 11 bases; nucleotides outside the gene matches: 4. Germline V CDR1 and CDR2: DFQATT, SNEGSKA (reference sequence). There are 11 residues in the CDR3.

This clonotype was counted only a few times. V is TRBV12-3 or TRBV12-4 and J is TRBJ1-5; D remains unclear. V was cut by 5 bases and J by 6 bases, with 17 bases left in between. The CDR3 spans 15 residues. In DNA form, the CDR3 reads TGTGCCAGCAGTGCCTCGGGCTATGTCAGTCAGCCCCAGCATTTT. Amino acids: CASSASGYVSQPQHF.

Here the CDR3 reads CASSGQPNRSFF. The CDR3 DNA reads TGTGCCAGCAGTGGGCAACCAAATCGGTCGTTCTTC. V usage is TRBV2 and J usage is TRBJ2-1; no clear D gene. Trimming pared 4 bases from V and 15 bases from J, leaving 16 bases between. The CDR3 spans 12 residues. Germline V gene data show CDR1 as SNHLY and CDR2 as FYNNEI.

This clonotype was observed a handful of times. V gene TRBV15 combines with J gene TRBJ1-1; D remains ambiguous. CDR3 length: 14 residues. Trimming took off 7 bases at V and 1 base at J, with 13 bases between the two ends. CDR1 is LNHNV, CDR2 YYDKDF, per germline (reference sequence). The CDR3 loop reads CATTWGEANTEAFF. CDR3 coding DNA: TGTGCCACCACATGGGGAGAGGCGAACACTGAAGCTTTCTTT.

This rearrangement joins TRBV11-2 to TRBJ2-5; TRBD2 might be the D (6 bases). V lost 3 bases to trimming and J lost 4 bases, with 15 bases between them. CDR1 is SGHAT and CDR2 is FQNNGV in the germline V gene. The CDR3 has 15 residues. CDR3 sequence: CASSFDIAARETQYF. The CDR3 DNA reads as TGTGCCAGCAGCTTCGACATAGCGGCACGAGAGACCCAGTACTTC.

The rearrangement links TRBV6-2 or TRBV6-3 to TRBJ2-7; 12 bases are shared with TRBD2. This CDR3 comprises 15 residues. Germline V gene lookup returns CDR1 MNHEY and CDR2 SVGEGT. V shed 6 bases and J 3 bases; nucleotides not matched to a gene: 6. The CDR3 DNA sequence: TGTGCCAGCAGCCAGACTAGCGGGGGAGTCTACGAGCAGTACGTC. Translating it yields CASSQTSGGVYEQYV.

This clonotype was recorded a few times. The rearrangement joins TRBV6-1 to TRBJ1-4; tentative D call: TRBD1 (6 bases). Germline assignment: CDR1 MNHNS and CDR2 SASEGT. Trimming removed 6 bases from V and 3 bases from J, with 14 bases in between. The CDR3 covers 15 residues. CDR3 residues: CASRPGQLSNEKLFF. As DNA, the CDR3 is TGTGCCAGCAGGCCTGGACAGCTCTCTAATGAAAAACTGTTTTTT.

The genes are TRBV2 and TRBJ1-1; 7 positions agree with TRBD1. CDR1 SNHLY and CDR2 FYNNEI come from the germline V gene. The CDR3 totals 13 residues. The trim removed 6 bases at V and 12 bases at J, leaving 13 bases unmatched. The CDR3 nucleotides read TGTGCCAGCAGGACAGACAGGGCGGCGGCATCTTTCTTT. Translation gives CASRTDRAAASFF. Drawing the rest from reference TRBV2 and TRBJ1-1, the complete variable domain is EPEVTQTPSHQVTQMGQEVILRCVPISNHLYFYWYRQILGQKVEFLVSFYNNEISEKSEIFDDQFSVERPDGSNFTLKIRSTKLEDSAMYFCASRTDRAAASFFGQGTRLTVV.

J is TRBJ1-2 and V is TRBV12-5, with D possibly being TRBD1 (5 bases). Germline V gene sequence: CDR1 LGHNT, CDR2 FRNRAP. This CDR3 contains 14 residues. Trimming took off 2 bases at V and 5 bases at J, with 12 bases between the two ends. The CDR3 loop is CASGLRQGLYGYTF. CDR3 coding DNA: TGTGCTAGTGGTTTGAGGCAGGGTTTGTATGGCTACACCTTC.

This sequence joins TRBV5-4 and TRBJ2-1; D not resolved. There are 12 residues in the CDR3. Germline V gene sequence: CDR1 SGHNT, CDR2 YYREEE (reference sequence). V lost 3 bases to trimming and J lost 7 bases, with 8 bases between them. The CDR3: CASSWGVNEQFF. CDR3 in DNA: TGTGCCAGCAGCTGGGGTGTAAATGAGCAGTTCTTC.

The genes are TRBV4-3 and TRBJ2-7, with D possibly being TRBD1 (6 bases). Germline V gene sequence: CDR1 LGHNA, CDR2 YSLEER. This CDR3 contains 16 residues. V lost 3 bases and J 7 bases, leaving 22 bases between the germline ends. CDR3 protein: CASSQAAAWGPSEQYF. DNA of the CDR3: TGCGCCAGCAGCCAGGCAGCGGCATGGGGGCCTAGTGAGCAGTACTTC.

The sample holds a few counts of this clonotype. V usage is TRBV5-1 and J usage is TRBJ2-5, with TRBD1 identical over 7 bases. Unmatched junction bases numbered 2, after V lost 0 bases and J lost 3 bases. CDR3 length: 14 residues. Per germline, CDR1 SGHRS and CDR2 YFSETQ. CDR3 nucleotides: TGCGCCAGCAGCTTGGCCAGGGGGAAAGAGACCCAGTACTTC. This encodes CASSLARGKETQYF.

This clonotype was observed a handful of times. This chain joins TRBV4-3 and TRBJ1-2, with D perhaps matching TRBD1 (5 bases). CDR1 is LGHNA, CDR2 YSLEER, per germline. The CDR3 has 14 amino acids. V was cut by 0 bases and J by 3 bases, with 8 bases left in between. The CDR3 DNA sequence: TGCGCCAGCAGCCAAGATCCGACAGACTATGGCTACACCTTC. Translated: CASSQDPTDYGYTF.